These T cell receptor beta chains were read from a single sample in a study of cytomegalovirus exposure and HLA in healthy donors. Using immunoSEQ multiplex PCR, the repertoire was profiled, and TCRdb retains in-frame clones only, with some absent. The sample records 100,000 to 150,000 clones, about four fifths being singletons. The source material was PBMCs. All receptors derive from a male donor in good health and CMV-seronegative. Both conserved end residues are part of each CDR3. A D gene is named only where the DNA matches it firmly. Size is omitted from some rows. Given values are once, few, many or a class for expanded clones.

clone_size	d_call	v_call	j_call	cdr3_nt	cdr3_aa
NA	NA	TRBV5-1	TRBJ1-3	TGCGCCAGCAGCTCTCTCGGGGAGCAGCCGGGAGACGGAAGGACCATATATTTT	CASSSLGEQPGDGRTIYF
NA	TRBD1	TRBV5-1	TRBJ2-2	TGCGCCAGCAGCTTGGGACAGGGGTCCGGGGAGCTGTTTTTT	CASSLGQGSGELFF
NA	TRBD1	TRBV18	TRBJ1-1	TGTGCCAGCTCACCCTCCGGGACAGGGGGCGTTGGCACTGAAGCTTTCTTT	CASSPSGTGGVGTEAFF
NA	NA	TRBV18	TRBJ1-6	TGTGCCAGCTCGCCCGGGGGGGGCTCTAATTCACCCCTCCACTTT	CASSPGGGSNSPLHF
NA	TRBD2	TRBV11-2	TRBJ2-5	TGTGCCAGCAGCTTAGGAGACGGGGGGTGGGAGACCCAGTACTTC	CASSLGDGGWETQYF
NA	NA	TRBV4-3	TRBJ1-2	TGCGCCAGCAGCCAAGGCCTCGGTGGCTACACCTTC	CASSQGLGGYTF
NA	TRBD2	TRBV19	TRBJ2-1	TGTGCCAGTAGTACGACTAGCGGGGGGGCCAAAGAGCAGTTCTTC	CASSTTSGGAKEQFF
NA	TRBD2	TRBV9	TRBJ2-1	TGTGCCAGCAGCGTAGATCGGGGGGGTTACAATGAGCAGTTCTTC	CASSVDRGGYNEQFF
once	NA	TRBV2	TRBJ2-1	TGTGCCAGCAGTGAAGTCGGGCAGGGCCACAATGAGCAGTTCTTC	CASSEVGQGHNEQFF
NA	TRBD1	TRBV25-1	TRBJ2-7	TGTGCCAGCAGTGACTGGACAGGGTTCAAGGAGCAGTACTTC	CASSDWTGFKEQYF
NA	NA	TRBV2	TRBJ1-2	TGTGCCAGCTCCCGCGACAGGAGATCCTATGGCTACACCTTC	CASSRDRRSYGYTF
few	NA	TRBV6-5	TRBJ1-1	TGTGCCAGCAGGCTGGACCCGGAGGACACTGAAGCTTTCTTT	CASRLDPEDTEAFF
NA	NA	TRBV4-2	TRBJ1-6	TGTGCCAGCAGCCAAGATTTTAGACTAAACTTGAATTCACCCCTCCACTTT	CASSQDFRLNLNSPLHF
NA	NA	TRBV25-1	TRBJ1-2	TGTGCCAGCAGTGAAACAGGTGGCGGGGATCTGGCTAACTATGGCTACACCTTC	CASSETGGGDLANYGYTF
NA	TRBD1	TRBV9	TRBJ2-1	TGTGCCAGCAGCGTAGTAACAGGGGGATACAATGAGCAGTTCTTC	CASSVVTGGYNEQFF
NA	NA	TRBV19	TRBJ1-1	TGTGCCAGTAGTGTACTCCCACCGAACACTGAAGCTTTCTTT	CASSVLPPNTEAFF
NA	NA	TRBV19	TRBJ2-7	TGTGCCAGTAGTATGGTGGAGCACGAGCAGTACTTC	CASSMVEHEQYF
NA	NA	TRBV10-2	TRBJ2-2	TGCGCCAGCACAGCTCTTTTGGGGGGGGCCCGCGGGGAGCTGTTTTTT	CASTALLGGARGELFF
NA	TRBD1	TRBV27	TRBJ1-2	TGTGCCAGCAGTTTTCAGGGGGCGGAGGATGGCTACACCTTC	CASSFQGAEDGYTF
NA	NA	TRBV12-5	TRBJ1-5	TGTGCTAGTGGTACCGGGGGGGGGAGCTTCCGGCCCCAGCATTTT	CASGTGGGSFRPQHF
few	NA	TRBV4-1	TRBJ2-7	TGCGCCAGCAGCCATACCGGGACACTCTACGAGCAGTACTTC	CASSHTGTLYEQYF
once	TRBD1	TRBV7-2	TRBJ2-7	TGTGCCAGCAGCAAAGGGACAGGGATATACGAGCAGTACTTC	CASSKGTGIYEQYF
NA	NA	TRBV2	TRBJ2-5	TGTGCCAGCAGCCTTAATGGCGGGGCCGGGGAGACCCAGTACTTC	CASSLNGGAGETQYF
NA	NA	TRBV18	TRBJ2-7	TGTGCCAGCTCCCGGGGGACAGTCCCCTACGAGCAGTACTTC	CASSRGTVPYEQYF
few	NA	TRBV5-8	TRBJ2-5	TGTGCCAGCAGCTTGGCAGGGATGGGAGAGACCCAGTACTTC	CASSLAGMGETQYF
NA	TRBD1	TRBV7-2	TRBJ1-1	TGTGCCAGCAGCCCCTACAGGGGTGAAGCTTTCTTT	CASSPYRGEAFF
NA	TRBD1	TRBV29-1	TRBJ1-2	TGCAGCGTCTTCAGGGGGACTAACTATGGCTACACCTTC	CSVFRGTNYGYTF
few	NA	TRBV6-1	TRBJ1-2	TGTGCCAGCAGTGAAGCTTCAGCTAACTATGGCTACACCTTC	CASSEASANYGYTF
NA	TRBD2	TRBV4-3	TRBJ2-2	TGCGCCAGCAGCGAAGCCCTCCAGCGGGGGGGAACCGGGGAGCTGTTTTTT	CASSEALQRGGTGELFF
NA	NA	TRBV19	TRBJ1-5	TGTGCCAGTAGTATGGGGGGCGGGGGTCAGCCCCAGCATTTT	CASSMGGGGQPQHF
NA	NA	TRBV13	TRBJ2-3	TGTGCCAGCAGCTTAGCGACGGAGAGCACAGATACGCAGTATTTT	CASSLATESTDTQYF
few	NA	TRBV7-2	TRBJ1-6	TGTGCCAGCAGTTCCGACAGTGATTCACCCCTCCACTTT	CASSSDSDSPLHF
NA	NA	TRBV7-2	TRBJ1-2	TGTGCCAGCAGCTTCCTTGGGGGGGGCTACACCTTC	CASSFLGGGYTF
NA	TRBD1	TRBV19	TRBJ2-2	TGTGCCAGTAGGGGTAACAGGGGTGGGAGCACCGGGGAGCTGTTTTTT	CASRGNRGGSTGELFF
few	NA	TRBV6-6	TRBJ1-1	TGTGCCAGCAGTCCAGGGAAGAACACTGAAGCTTTCTTT	CASSPGKNTEAFF
NA	NA	TRBV6-5	TRBJ2-5	TGTGCCAGCAGCCGAGGGGGGGTCGGAGAGACCCAGTACTTC	CASSRGGVGETQYF
NA	TRBD1	TRBV6-1	TRBJ1-2	TGTGCCAGCAATGGGATTGACAGGGCTAACTATGGCTACACCTTC	CASNGIDRANYGYTF
NA	NA	TRBV7-2	TRBJ2-5	TGTGCCAGCAGCACACAGGGACGACAAGAGACCCAGTACTTC	CASSTQGRQETQYF
NA	NA	TRBV7-8	TRBJ2-7	TGTGCCAGCAGGTTAGGTGGGCAGGGGCCATCCTACGAGCAGTACTTC	CASRLGGQGPSYEQYF
NA	NA	TRBV5-5	TRBJ2-2	TGTGCCAGCAACCCCTGGGGGCAAACTGACTACACCGGGGAGCTGTTTTTT	CASNPWGQTDYTGELFF
many	TRBD1	TRBV5-4	TRBJ2-1	TGTGCCACAGGGGGACAGGGTGGGTTCTACAATGAGCAGTTCTTC	CATGGQGGFYNEQFF
NA	NA	TRBV7-9	TRBJ2-3	TGTGCCAGCAGCTTAGTCAGAACAGATACGCAGTATTTT	CASSLVRTDTQYF
NA	NA	TRBV30	TRBJ1-1	TGTGCCTGGAGTGTAAATCATAGGGGGATGAACACTGAAGCTTTCTTT	CAWSVNHRGMNTEAFF